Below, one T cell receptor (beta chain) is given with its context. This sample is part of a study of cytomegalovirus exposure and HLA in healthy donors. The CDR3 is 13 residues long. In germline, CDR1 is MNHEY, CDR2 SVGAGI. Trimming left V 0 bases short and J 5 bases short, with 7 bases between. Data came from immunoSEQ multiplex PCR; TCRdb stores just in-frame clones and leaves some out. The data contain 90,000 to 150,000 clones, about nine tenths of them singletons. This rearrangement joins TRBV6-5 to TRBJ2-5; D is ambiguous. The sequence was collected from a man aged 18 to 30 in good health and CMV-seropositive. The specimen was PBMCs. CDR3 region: CASSYSAAETQYF. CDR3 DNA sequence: TGTGCCAGCAGTTACTCGGCGGCTGAGACCCAGTACTTC.